One and the same sample provided the 5 T cell receptor beta chains below, sequenced in a study of vaccination effects on CD4 cells after COVID-19. Sequencing in the ViraFEST assay came after antigen-specific CD4+ T cells had been expanded with viral peptide pools, which were used to stimulate PBMC. Upon completion of roughly ten days in culture, CD4+ T cells were isolated. The vaccine given was either BNT162b2 or mRNA-1273, in two doses. Profiling relied on immunoSEQ multiplex PCR, and the TCRdb table lists in-frame clones only, not all of them. The sample gives fewer than 40,000 clones, around 80% of which show up once; less than 2% is in the top ten. Their target antigens are unknown. The sample was CD4+ T cells from PBMCs cultured with HCoV-NL63 spike peptides, taken after COVID-19 vaccination. Receptor source: a human donor who received a COVID-19 vaccine. Some clones in this sample may be carry-over from other donors' samples.

This clone appeared once. The V call is TRBV9, the J call TRBJ2-2; D remains unclear. Germline values: CDR1 SGDLS, CDR2 YYNGEE. V lost 2 bases and J lost 2, with 4 bases in between. This CDR3 spans 13 amino acids. The CDR3 loop reads CASSVSNTGELFF. CDR3 sequence (DNA): TGTGCCAGCAGCGTCAGCAACACCGGGGAGCTGTTTTTT.

This rearrangement joins TRBV7-2 to TRBJ1-1; D is unclear. V was cut by 2 bases and J by 5 bases, with 15 bases left in between. CDR1 and CDR2 from the germline V gene are SGHTA and FQGNSA. The CDR3 loop spans 15 amino acids. The DNA of the CDR3 is TGTGCCAGCAGCTTAAACATCGGGATCGGAACTGAAGCTTTCTTT. Protein sequence: CASSLNIGIGTEAFF.

The chain couples TRBV4-1 to TRBJ2-1; tentative D call: TRBD1 (5 bases). The V gene's germline CDR1 is MGHRA and CDR2 YSYEKL. This CDR3 has 17 residues. Trimming took 3 bases from V and 6 from J, leaving 21 bases between them. CDR3 sequence reads: CASSHLRTGSPSNEQFF. The CDR3 nucleotides are TGCGCCAGCAGCCATTTACGAACAGGCTCCCCATCCAATGAGCAGTTCTTC.

This rearrangement joins TRBV2 to TRBJ2-4; TRBD1 or TRBD2 may be the D gene (5 bases each). The CDR3 is 16 residues long. Germline V gene sequence: CDR1 SNHLY, CDR2 FYNNEI. The V and J ends lost 1 base and 7 bases respectively, with 17 bases between them. CDR3 in DNA: TGTGCCAGCAGTGAAGTCCGGGACCTATTTGATAACATTCAGTACTTC. Translated: CASSEVRDLFDNIQYF. Drawing the rest from reference TRBV2 and TRBJ2-4, the complete variable domain is EPEVTQTPSHQVTQMGQEVILRCVPISNHLYFYWYRQILGQKVEFLVSFYNNEISEKSEIFDDQFSVERPDGSNFTLKIRSTKLEDSAMYFCASSEVRDLFDNIQYFGAGTRLSVL.

This chain uses TRBV5-1 with TRBJ1-1, with D perhaps TRBD1 (5 bases). Germline-derived CDR1 and CDR2 are SGHRS and YFSETQ. This CDR3 is 16 amino acids long. V was trimmed by 2 bases and J by 0 bases, leaving 14 bases between them. The CDR3 DNA reads TGCGCCAGCAGCTTACACCGACAGCTCATGAACACTGAAGCTTTCTTT. This codes for CASSLHRQLMNTEAFF.